This TCR beta chain was identified during a study of T cell repertoires in cytomegalovirus infection. Broader study findings: Frequencies of public TCR beta families were cumulated, and this identified carriers of CMV plus the relevant HLA.

On this clonotype: As yet, its antigen is unknown. Compared with germline, one end of the junction differs, possibly owing to a read error.

From the reads, TCRdb called clonotypes with MiXCR, one entry per CDR3 protein. Of about a million distinct CDR3 sequences listed, less than 35% are singletons. The CDR3 length is 12 residues. Per the germline V gene, CDR1 is SEHNR and CDR2 is FQNEAQ (reference sequence). This specimen was cultured CD8+ T cells from PBMCs, taken from culture after CMV antigen stimulation. The rearrangement joins TRBV7-9 to TRBJ1-5, with D possibly being TRBD1 (5 bases). This clonotype originated in a human donor in good health (CMV status not recorded). Some clones in this sample may be carry-over from other donors' samples. This CDR3 reads CASSSPGGEDEF. DNA of the CDR3: TGTGCCAGCAGCTCCCCGGGGGGAGAAGACGAATTT.